The 30 T cell receptor beta chains presented below share a single source sample, sequenced in a study of cytomegalovirus exposure and HLA in healthy donors. Here immunoSEQ multiplex PCR was the method, and the copy in TCRdb shows in-frame clones only, minus some. Here the sample spans under 200,000 clones, approximately 86% being singletons. Specimen: PBMCs. These receptor sequences come from a woman aged 18-29 years in good health and CMV-seronegative.

The chain couples TRBV19 to TRBJ1-5; TRBD1 might be the D (5 bases). This CDR3 contains 13 residues. CDR1 and CDR2 from the germline V gene are LNHDA and SQIVND (reference sequence). V dropped 6 bases and J dropped 7 bases, with 13 bases sitting between them. In DNA, the CDR3 is TGTGCCAGTAGCCCGGGGGAACGACAGCCCCAGCATTTT. Residues: CASSPGERQPQHF.

The genes are TRBV6-6 and TRBJ1-2, with D possibly TRBD1 on 6 matching bases. The germline gives CDR1 MNHNY, CDR2 SVGAGI (reference sequence). V was shortened by 8 bases and J by 8 bases, with 15 bases between the two germline ends. The length of the CDR3 is 12 residues. In nucleotides, the CDR3 is TGTGCCAGCGTCTCGGCCAGGGGAGGCTACACCTTC. Translating it yields CASVSARGGYTF.

This clone was counted between two and nine times. Different DNA sequences within this sample yield the same CDR3. The chain employs TRBV7-2 and TRBJ2-7; D remains ambiguous. Germline-derived CDR1 and CDR2 are SGHTA and FQGNSA. This CDR3 has 12 residues. Deletions cut 1 base from V and 7 bases from J, with 8 bases between. CDR3: CASSLVSREQYF. The CDR3 DNA is TGTGCCAGCAGCTTAGTTAGCCGGGAGCAGTACTTC.

The rearrangement uses TRBV7-2 and TRBJ2-7; TRBD2 matches 7 bases. Germline CDR1 and CDR2: SGHTA and FQGNSA. With V trimmed by 6 bases and J by 2 bases, 13 bases remained unmatched. The CDR3 runs to 16 residues. The DNA of the CDR3 is TGTGCCAGCAGACCAACCCATGGGAGGGCGCCCTACGAGCAGTACTTC. It yields the protein CASRPTHGRAPYEQYF.

The chain carries TRBV2 and TRBJ2-1; possible D gene TRBD1, 6 bases. Germline V CDR1 and CDR2: SNHLY, FYNNEI. This CDR3 contains 15 residues. The V end lost 6 bases, the J end lost 2 bases, and 14 bases lay between the germline ends. The CDR3 DNA reads as TGTGCCAGCAGAGCCCTAGGGGGAACCTACAATGAGCAGTTCTTC. Translating gives CASRALGGTYNEQFF.

J is TRBJ1-3 and V is TRBV15; TRBD1 matches 8 bases. CDR1 is LNHNV and CDR2 is YYDKDF in the germline V gene (reference sequence). This CDR3 region has 15 residues. The V and J ends lost 7 bases and 3 bases, in that order; junction bases with no gene match: 8. The CDR3 is CATINRGISGNTIYF. CDR3 nucleotides: TGTGCCACCATAAACAGGGGGATCAGTGGAAACACCATATATTTT. The entire variable domain, with the rest obtained from reference TRBV15 and TRBJ1-3, is as follows: DAMVIQNPRYQVTQFGKPVTLSCSQTLNHNVMYWYQQKSSQAPKLLFHYYDKDFNNEADTPDNFQSRRPNTSFCFLDIRSPGLGDTAMYLCATINRGISGNTIYFGEGSWLTVV.

The V call is TRBV5-8, the J call TRBJ1-2, with a possible D match to TRBD1 (6 bases). Germline V lookup: CDR1 SGHTS, CDR2 YDEGEE. There are 12 residues in the CDR3. The V end was cut by 0 bases, the J end by 8 bases, with 8 bases between. DNA for the CDR3: TGTGCCAGCAGCTTGGATAGGGGGGGCTACACCTTC. Translating gives CASSLDRGGYTF.

The chain recombines TRBV15 with TRBJ2-2, with 10 bases fitting TRBD1. The V gene end was trimmed by 8 bases and the J gene end by 6 bases; junction bases not matched to a gene: 9. CDR3 length: 15 residues. CDR1 and CDR2 from the germline V gene are LNHNV and YYDKDF (reference sequence). The CDR3 sequence is CATARGTGEAGELFF. The CDR3 coding sequence is TGTGCCACCGCTAGAGGGACAGGGGAGGCCGGGGAGCTGTTTTTT. The whole variable domain, filled in from reference TRBV15 and TRBJ2-2, reads DAMVIQNPRYQVTQFGKPVTLSCSQTLNHNVMYWYQQKSSQAPKLLFHYYDKDFNNEADTPDNFQSRRPNTSFCFLDIRSPGLGDTAMYLCATARGTGEAGELFFGEGSRLTVL.

The genes are TRBV18 and TRBJ2-7; 8 nucleotides match TRBD1. Trimming at V came to 3 bases and at J to 3 bases, leaving 4 bases not matched to a gene. The CDR3 runs to 14 residues. CDR1 is KGHSH and CDR2 is LQKENI in the germline V gene. The CDR3 bases are TGTGCCAGCTCACCGGGACAGGAGAGCTACGAGCAGTACTTC. It yields the protein CASSPGQESYEQYF. The full variable domain, rest sourced from reference TRBV18 and TRBJ2-7, is NAGVMQNPRHLVRRRGQEARLRCSPMKGHSHVYWYRQLPEEGLKFMVYLQKENIIDESGMPKERFSAEFPKEGPSILRIQQVVRGDSAAYFCASSPGQESYEQYFGPGTRLTVT.

The V call is TRBV2, the J call TRBJ2-7; a possible D gene is TRBD2 (6 bases). CDR3 length equals 14 residues. Germline-derived CDR1 and CDR2 are SNHLY and FYNNEI. With 6 bases removed from V and 2 bases from J, the gap between germline ends came to 14 bases. The CDR3 here is CASRTGTATYEQYF. The CDR3 DNA reads TGTGCCAGCAGAACCGGGACTGCAACCTACGAGCAGTACTTC.

This chain joins TRBV12-5 and TRBJ2-5; the D gene is possibly TRBD1 (6 bases). V was clipped by 2 bases and J by 2 bases, with 12 bases between them. The CDR3 runs 15 residues. Germline V gives CDR1 LGHNT, CDR2 FRNRAP. DNA for the CDR3: TGTGCTAGTGGTTTGTATAACAGGGTGCAAGAGACCCAGTACTTC. The encoded protein is CASGLYNRVQETQYF.

This clone was seen only a few times. The rearrangement uses TRBV2 and TRBJ1-2, with a weak D call TRBD1 (5 bases). CDR3 length: 13 amino acids. V gave up 6 bases and J gave up 4 bases, with 12 bases separating them. In germline, CDR1 is SNHLY, CDR2 FYNNEI. DNA of the CDR3: TGTGCCAGCAGGCCCGGGGGATCCTATGGCTACACCTTC. It encodes CASRPGGSYGYTF. The entire variable domain, with the rest obtained from reference TRBV2 and TRBJ1-2, is as follows: EPEVTQTPSHQVTQMGQEVILRCVPISNHLYFYWYRQILGQKVEFLVSFYNNEISEKSEIFDDQFSVERPDGSNFTLKIRSTKLEDSAMYFCASRPGGSYGYTFGSGTRLTVV.

This chain joins TRBV5-4 and TRBJ2-7; 9 positions agree with TRBD1. The ends lost 2 bases at V and 3 bases at J; junction bases unmatched: 9. The CDR3 is 16 amino acids. The germline gives CDR1 SGHNT, CDR2 YYREEE (reference sequence). CDR3: CASSFGQGRVDYEQYF. Here the CDR3 DNA reads TGTGCCAGCAGCTTTGGACAGGGGCGGGTAGACTACGAGCAGTACTTC.

The chain employs TRBV10-3 and TRBJ2-1; 7 bases agree with TRBD2. The trim removed 3 bases at V and 10 bases at J, leaving 12 bases unmatched. This CDR3 has 15 residues. The germline gives CDR1 ENHRY, CDR2 SYGVKD. This CDR3 is CAISEPGTTTGEQFF. In nucleotides, the CDR3 is TGTGCCATCAGTGAACCGGGGACTACCACTGGAGAGCAGTTCTTC.

The chain has TRBV29-1 and TRBJ2-5; a weak D match, TRBD1 (6 bases). The CDR3 is made up of 14 amino acids. Per the germline V gene, CDR1 is SQVTM and CDR2 is ANQGSEA. V lost 4 bases and J 5 bases, leaving 17 bases between the germline ends. The CDR3 here is CSVALGQFRETQYF. CDR3 sequence (DNA): TGCAGCGTTGCTCTCGGACAGTTCAGGGAGACCCAGTACTTC.

This chain links TRBV12-5 with TRBJ1-5; D remains ambiguous. The V end lost 0 bases, the J end lost 6 bases, and 6 bases lay between the germline ends. The CDR3 is made up of 13 amino acids. Germline lookup yields CDR1 LGHNT and CDR2 FRNRAP. CDR3 residues: CASGLVLGQPQHF. In nucleotides, the CDR3 is TGTGCTAGTGGTTTGGTACTAGGTCAGCCCCAGCATTTT.

The chain has TRBV5-6 and TRBJ2-1, with TRBD2 identical over 7 bases. J lost 1 base, V lost 2 bases, and 9 bases had no gene match. CDR3 length: 17 residues. The germline V gene has CDR1 SGHDT and CDR2 YYEEEE. The CDR3 loop reads CASSFLQGGSSYNEQFF. The CDR3 DNA reads TGTGCCAGCAGCTTCCTTCAGGGAGGGAGTTCCTACAATGAGCAGTTCTTC.

This clone was observed a handful of times. This chain connects TRBV7-2 to TRBJ2-7, with TRBD1 as a possible D gene (6 bases). The CDR3 loop spans 14 amino acids. V lost 3 bases to trimming and J lost 5 bases, with 14 bases between them. From germline, CDR1 is SGHTA and CDR2 FQGNSA. The CDR3, as DNA: TGTGCCAGCAGCTTGGGCAGGGGTGCTGACGAGCAGTACTTC. It is translated as CASSLGRGADEQYF.

The CDR3 nucleotides are TGTGCCAGCGGCTCCGGGGGGGTGGCTCAGCCCCAGCATTTT. Its translation: CASGSGGVAQPQHF. This chain connects TRBV2 to TRBJ1-5, with D tentatively TRBD1 (5 bases). CDR1 is SNHLY, CDR2 FYNNEI, per germline. This CDR3 has 14 amino acids. Between the trimmed V and J ends, which lost 8 bases and 6 bases, there was a span of 17 bases.

The chain uses TRBV10-3 and TRBJ1-1, with D maybe TRBD1 (5 bases). CDR3 length equals 13 residues. V was shortened by 3 bases and J by 0 bases, with 5 bases between the two germline ends. Germline assignment: CDR1 ENHRY and CDR2 SYGVKD. CDR3 protein: CAISDRVNTEAFF. The CDR3 DNA follows: TGTGCCATCAGTGACAGGGTGAACACTGAAGCTTTCTTT.

The chain couples TRBV5-1 to TRBJ2-5; D is perhaps TRBD2 (5 bases). Trimming cost V 6 bases and J 4 bases, with 25 bases left between them. CDR3 length: 17 amino acids. CDR1 and CDR2 from the germline V gene are SGHRS and YFSETQ. The CDR3 DNA reads as TGCGCCAGCACCCCTACCGCGGCCCCCCGAGGGCGAGAGACCCAGTACTTC. This sequence encodes CASTPTAAPRGRETQYF.

This chain links TRBV6-5 with TRBJ1-1; 9 bases fit TRBD1. The junction had 11 bases not matched to a gene; V was cut back by 7 bases and J by 5 bases. CDR3 size: 15 residues. Germline-derived CDR1 and CDR2 are MNHEY and SVGAGI. Written as DNA, the CDR3 is TGTGCCAGCACGCCTGAGGACAGGGGATGGACTGAAGCTTTCTTT. This codes for CASTPEDRGWTEAFF.

The chain combines TRBV29-1 with TRBJ2-1; 10 bases are shared with TRBD1. Trimming removed 8 bases from V and 3 bases from J; junction bases left unmatched: 7. Per the germline V gene, CDR1 is SQVTM and CDR2 is ANQGSEA. The CDR3 spans 14 residues. The DNA of the CDR3 is TGCAGCTTATACCGGGACAGGGGCTACAATGAGCAGTTCTTC. Amino acids: CSLYRDRGYNEQFF.

V gene TRBV6-6 combines with J gene TRBJ2-7; maybe TRBD2 (6 bases). Trimming stripped 2 bases from V and 4 bases from J, with 9 bases between. CDR1 and CDR2 from the germline V gene are MNHNY and SVGAGI (reference sequence). The CDR3 consists of 13 residues. This chain's CDR3 is CASSYLAGYEQYF. The CDR3 coding sequence is TGTGCCAGCAGTTACCTGGCGGGGTACGAGCAGTACTTC.

The chain employs TRBV21-1 and TRBJ1-1; TRBD1 is the table's D call, not checked against the DNA. TRBV21-1 is a pseudogene segment. The CDR3 spans 16 residues. The CDR3 sequence is CASSKGTGPMNTEAFF. Here the CDR3 DNA reads TGTGCCAGCAGCAAAGGGACAGGGCCCATGAACACTGAAGCTTTCTTT.

The chain employs TRBV7-6 and TRBJ1-2; D gene unclear. With 1 base removed from V and 6 bases from J, the gap between germline ends came to 15 bases. CDR1 is SGHVS and CDR2 is FNYEAQ in the germline V gene. CDR3 length: 15 amino acids. CDR3 protein: CASSLGARTLDGYTF. In DNA form, the CDR3 reads TGTGCCAGCAGCTTAGGGGCTCGAACCTTGGATGGCTACACCTTC.

This clone has more than one count but fewer than ten. The rearrangement uses TRBV5-5 and TRBJ1-6, with D maybe TRBD1 (5 bases). Between the trimmed V and J ends, which lost 0 bases and 9 bases, there was a span of 10 bases. The germline CDR1 and CDR2 sequences are SGHKS and YYEKEE (reference sequence). The CDR3 sequence is 14 residues long. The CDR3 nucleotides are TGTGCCAGCAGCTTGGATGAACAGGTTTCACCCCTCCACTTT. Protein: CASSLDEQVSPLHF.

The count of this clone is one. The chain carries TRBV5-1 and TRBJ2-1; D is perhaps TRBD2 (5 bases). Looked up from germline, CDR1 is SGHRS and CDR2 is YFSETQ. The CDR3 totals 13 residues. The V gene lost 2 bases and the J gene lost 6 bases, with 9 bases spanning the gap. CDR3 in DNA: TGCGCCAGCAGCTTCGGAGGCGTCAATGAGCAGTTCTTC. Translated, it gives CASSFGGVNEQFF.

The CDR3 DNA is TGTGCCAGTAGTTCCTCGCGGGGGGACGAGCAGTACTTC. Translating gives CASSSSRGDEQYF. This chain uses TRBV19 with TRBJ2-7, with 8 nucleotides matching TRBD2. CDR1 is LNHDA and CDR2 is SQIVND in the germline V gene (reference sequence). The CDR3 is 13 residues long. The ends lost 5 bases at V and 5 bases at J; junction bases unmatched: 5.

The CDR3 DNA reads as TGTGCCAGCACCGTACAGGGGGCCAAGACCCAGTACTTC. It yields the protein CASTVQGAKTQYF. The J gene is TRBJ2-5, the V gene TRBV7-9; 9 bases match TRBD1. J gave up 6 bases and V 7 bases, and 6 bases lay outside the gene matches. Germline V gives CDR1 SEHNR, CDR2 FQNEAQ (reference sequence). The CDR3 has 13 residues. Combining the CDR3 with reference TRBV7-9 and TRBJ2-5 gives the whole variable domain DTGVSQNPRHKITKRGQNVTFRCDPISEHNRLYWYRQTLGQGPEFLTYFQNEAQLEKSRLLSDRFSAERPKGSFSTLEIQRTEQGDSAMYLCASTVQGAKTQYFGPGTRLLVL.